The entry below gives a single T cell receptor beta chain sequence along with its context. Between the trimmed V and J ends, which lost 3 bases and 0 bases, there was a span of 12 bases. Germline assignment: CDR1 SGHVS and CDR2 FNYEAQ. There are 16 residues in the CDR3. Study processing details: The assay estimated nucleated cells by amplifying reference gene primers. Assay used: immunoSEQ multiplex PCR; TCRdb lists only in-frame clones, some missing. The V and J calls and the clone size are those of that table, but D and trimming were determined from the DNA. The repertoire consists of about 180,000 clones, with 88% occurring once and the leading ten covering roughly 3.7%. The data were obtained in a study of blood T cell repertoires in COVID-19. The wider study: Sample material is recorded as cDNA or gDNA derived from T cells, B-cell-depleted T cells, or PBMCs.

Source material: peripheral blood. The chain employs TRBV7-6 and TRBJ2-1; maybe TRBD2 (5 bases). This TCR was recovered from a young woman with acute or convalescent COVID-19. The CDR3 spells CASSFGAAGSYNEQFF. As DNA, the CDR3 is TGTGCCAGCAGCTTCGGAGCGGCGGGCTCCTACAATGAGCAGTTCTTC.